One sample yielded the 3 T cell receptor beta chains listed below, sequenced in a study of blood T cell repertoires in COVID-19. The protocol was immunoSEQ multiplex PCR, while the TCRdb copy is restricted to in-frame clones and leaves out a portion. The sample comprises approximately 160,000 clones, roughly 83% of which are singletons, and approximately 4.7% rests with the top ten. Sequencing input: PBMCs or T cells enriched from blood (not recorded which). The receptors were gathered from a woman aged 45-60 years who had recovered from COVID-19.

The V and J genes are TRBV7-9 and TRBJ2-5; 8 positions agree with TRBD2. This CDR3 is built from 16 residues. V gave up 6 bases and J gave up 5 bases; unmatched junction bases: 14. Per germline, CDR1 SEHNR and CDR2 FQNEAQ (reference sequence). Written as DNA, the CDR3 is TGTGCCAGCAGAGAACCGGGACTAGGGATAGGGGAGACCCAGTACTTC. This gives the protein CASREPGLGIGETQYF.

The V and J genes are TRBV5-6 and TRBJ1-5, with TRBD1 matching over 10 bases. The trim removed 0 bases at V and 6 bases at J, leaving 3 bases unmatched. Germline V lookup: CDR1 SGHDT, CDR2 YYEEEE. The CDR3 covers 15 residues. The CDR3 sequence: CASSLGDRGAQPQHF. Here the CDR3 DNA reads TGTGCCAGCAGCTTGGGGGACAGGGGAGCTCAGCCCCAGCATTTT. The variable domain in full, completed from reference TRBV5-6 and TRBJ1-5, reads DAGVTQSPTHLIKTRGQQVTLRCSPKSGHDTVSWYQQALGQGPQFIFQYYEEEERQRGNFPDRFSGHQFPNYSSELNVNALLLGDSALYLCASSLGDRGAQPQHFGDGTRLSIL.

The gene calls are TRBV19 and TRBJ1-5; 7 nucleotides match TRBD1. The germline CDR1 and CDR2 sequences are LNHDA and SQIVND (reference sequence). The CDR3 totals 15 residues. V gave up 3 bases and J gave up 3 bases; unmatched junction bases: 5. CDR3 in DNA: TGTGCCAGTAGTATTGGGACAGCAAACAATCAGCCCCAGCATTTT. Its protein is CASSIGTANNQPQHF.